Each of the 30 T cell receptor beta chains below was sequenced from the same sample in a study of T-cell reconstitution after alpha-beta-depleted transplantation in children. For TCRbeta, the library was prepared with unique molecular identifiers. MiXCR, run by TCRdb on the PCR reads, gives a single entry per CDR3 protein. The sample carries hundreds of thousands of distinct CDR3 sequences, approximately 30% recorded once. The sample in question was PBMCs from the stem cell graft donor, obtained from the stem cell graft. The receptors originated from a human donor who donated a stem cell graft to a child with aplastic anemia.

The chain employs TRBV7-2 and TRBJ2-5, with D maybe TRBD1 (6 bases). Germline V gene sequence: CDR1 SGHTA, CDR2 FQGNSA. V lost 4 bases to trimming and J lost 1 base, with 7 bases between them. This CDR3 comprises 13 residues. CDR3 amino acids: CASSYRVQETQYF. CDR3 nucleotide sequence: TGTGCCAGCAGCTACAGGGTCCAAGAGACCCAGTACTTC.

As regards this clonotype: Compared with germline, one end of the junction differs, possibly owing to a read error. J is TRBJ2-4 and V is TRBV12-3 or TRBV12-4; D might be TRBD2 (6 bases). The CDR3 runs to 16 residues. This chain's CDR3 is CASSLAPALAKNIQYF. CDR3 coding DNA: TGTGCCAGCAGTCTAGCGCCGGCGTTAGCCAAAAACATTCAGTACTTC.

This sequence joins TRBV25-1 and TRBJ2-5, with D perhaps matching TRBD1 or TRBD2 (5 bases each). The V and J ends lost 1 base and 2 bases respectively, with 8 bases between them. The CDR3 is 14 residues long. Germline CDR1 is MGHDK and CDR2 is SYGVNS. The CDR3 bases are TGTGCCAGCAGTGAATTGGGGGAGCAAGAGACCCAGTACTTC. This gives the protein CASSELGEQETQYF.

J is TRBJ2-5 and V is TRBV5-1; D might be TRBD1 (6 bases). The CDR3 has 17 amino acids. Between the trimmed V and J ends, which lost 2 bases and 2 bases, there was a span of 19 bases. Germline V lookup: CDR1 SGHRS, CDR2 YFSETQ. DNA of the CDR3: TGCGCCAGCAGCTTAACGCCAGGGGTAGGGGAACAAGAGACCCAGTACTTC. Translated, it gives CASSLTPGVGEQETQYF.

V gene TRBV5-6 combines with J gene TRBJ2-1; perhaps TRBD2 as D (6 bases). V lost 4 bases and J 9 bases, leaving 20 bases between the germline ends. Germline CDR1 reads SGHDT; CDR2 reads YYEEEE. The CDR3 runs 15 residues. The CDR3 reads CASSPEGRVRVEQFF. The CDR3 nucleotides read TGTGCCAGCAGCCCGGAGGGCAGAGTCAGGGTTGAGCAGTTCTTC.

This clonotype has only a few counts. The chain couples TRBV20-1 to TRBJ2-3; 11 nucleotides align to TRBD2. J was trimmed by 5 bases and V by 3 bases; bases with no gene match: 7. The length of the CDR3 is 15 residues. Germline CDR1 and CDR2: DFQATT and SNEGSKA (reference sequence). CDR3 sequence: CSARDSGRAKDTQYF. The CDR3 nucleotides read TGCAGTGCTAGGGATAGCGGGAGGGCCAAAGATACGCAGTATTTT.

Here the CDR3 reads CASRNQILSTDTQYF. The CDR3 DNA reads as TGTGCCAGCAGGAACCAAATACTAAGCACAGATACGCAGTATTTT. V is TRBV27 and J is TRBJ2-3; D is ambiguous. This CDR3 contains 15 residues. Trimming shortened V by 6 bases and J by 0 bases, and 13 bases separated the two germline ends. The germline V gene encodes CDR1 MNHEY and CDR2 SMNVEV (reference sequence).

V gene TRBV19 combines with J gene TRBJ1-1; tentatively, D is TRBD1 (5 bases). The CDR3 totals 14 residues. The V end was cut by 7 bases, the J end by 1 base, with 13 bases between. Looked up from germline, CDR1 is LNHDA and CDR2 is SQIVND (reference sequence). CDR3 DNA sequence: TGTGCCAGTACCACGGTAGGGACGAACACTGAAGCTTTCTTT. Protein sequence: CASTTVGTNTEAFF.

This chain connects TRBV11-2 to TRBJ2-7, with 7 nucleotides matching TRBD2. V shed 4 bases, J shed 5 bases, and the junction held 5 bases outside the gene matches. CDR1 and CDR2 (germline): SGHAT, FQNNGV. The CDR3 loop spans 13 amino acids. The CDR3 is CASSYPRGDEQYV. The CDR3 nucleotides read TGTGCCAGCAGCTACCCACGGGGGGACGAGCAGTACGTC.

The table lists this clonotype with a few counts. The V gene is TRBV9, the J gene TRBJ2-3, with D hard to call. CDR3 size: 14 residues. Germline assignment: CDR1 SGDLS and CDR2 YYNGEE. V gave up 4 bases and J gave up 1 base, with 10 bases separating them. CDR3 DNA: TGTGCCAGCAGCTCGCCGAGCCGCACAGATACGCAGTATTTT. This codes for CASSSPSRTDTQYF.

This clonotype has more than one count but fewer than ten. The chain employs TRBV20-1 and TRBJ2-2, with D possibly being TRBD1 or TRBD2 (5 bases each). The V gene's germline CDR1 is DFQATT and CDR2 SNEGSKA (reference sequence). This CDR3 has 16 amino acids. Trimming took 3 bases from V and 0 from J, leaving 14 bases between them. DNA of the CDR3: TGCAGTGCTAGCCCCCCAGGGACCGCGAACACCGGGGAGCTGTTTTTT. It is translated as CSASPPGTANTGELFF.

The table lists this clonotype with a few counts. This chain uses TRBV6-1 with TRBJ2-7; TRBD2 matches 9 bases. This CDR3 is built from 15 residues. V gave up 8 bases and J gave up 4 bases; unmatched junction bases: 12. The germline gives CDR1 MNHNS, CDR2 SASEGT. The CDR3 DNA is TGTGCCAGCCTGAGACTAGCGGCTCTATCGTACGAGCAGTACGTC. Amino acids: CASLRLAALSYEQYV.

The V and J genes are TRBV7-2 and TRBJ2-7; weak D call: TRBD2 (6 bases). The germline CDR1 and CDR2 sequences are SGHTA and FQGNSA. The CDR3 totals 15 residues. Trimming shortened V by 3 bases and J by 4 bases, and 16 bases separated the two germline ends. The CDR3 region is CASSLMGGVGYEQYF. Here the CDR3 DNA reads TGTGCCAGCAGCTTGATGGGGGGAGTGGGGTACGAGCAGTACTTC.

There are a few counts of this clonotype. The chain is built from TRBV6-2 or TRBV6-3 and TRBJ1-2; 7 positions match TRBD1. The V gene's germline CDR1 is MNHEY and CDR2 SVGEGT. V trimming: 6 bases; J trimming: 6 bases; junction bases outside the gene matches: 7. This CDR3 has 13 amino acids. The CDR3, as DNA: TGTGCCAGCAGCCCGACAGGGAATCATGGCTACACCTTC. Translating it yields CASSPTGNHGYTF.

The chain recombines TRBV10-3 with TRBJ2-7; D is unclear. There are 14 residues in the CDR3. Trimming cost V 2 bases and J 2 bases, with 10 bases left between them. Germline V CDR1 and CDR2: ENHRY, SYGVKD. CDR3 DNA: TGTGCCATCAGTGAGACGAGGCCCCCCTACGAGCAGTACTTC. This codes for CAISETRPPYEQYF.

This clonotype was seen a handful of times. The chain employs TRBV20-1 and TRBJ1-1, with a weak D call TRBD1 (5 bases). Germline loops: CDR1 DFQATT, CDR2 SNEGSKA (reference sequence). The CDR3 is 13 amino acids. The V end was cut by 3 bases, the J end by 0 bases, with 8 bases between. The CDR3 DNA is TGCAGTGCTAGCGTCAGGGTGAACACTGAAGCTTTCTTT. This translates into CSASVRVNTEAFF.

The chain has TRBV5-1 and TRBJ2-5; maybe TRBD1 (6 bases). There are 14 residues in the CDR3. The V gene lost 0 bases and the J gene lost 5 bases, with 11 bases spanning the gap. Germline V gene data show CDR1 as SGHRS and CDR2 as YFSETQ. CDR3 residues: CASSLVSGVETQYF. DNA of the CDR3: TGCGCCAGCAGCTTGGTTTCAGGGGTGGAGACCCAGTACTTC.

This clonotype was seen only a few times. The chain links TRBV20-1 to TRBJ2-7, with TRBD1 matching over 8 bases. Germline CDR1 reads DFQATT; CDR2 reads SNEGSKA (reference sequence). The trim removed 6 bases at V and 3 bases at J, leaving 7 bases unmatched. The CDR3 sequence is 13 residues long. The CDR3 nucleotides are TGCAGTGCGAGACAGGGGCGCCGCTACGAGCAGTACTTC. Its protein product is CSARQGRRYEQYF.

A few counts support this clonotype. This chain uses TRBV20-1 with TRBJ1-2, with 7 positions matching TRBD1. CDR3 length: 12 residues. The germline V gene encodes CDR1 DFQATT and CDR2 SNEGSKA (reference sequence). V was clipped by 3 bases and J by 6 bases; unmatched bases: 4. The CDR3 nucleotides read TGCAGTGCTAGCAGGGGGGGTAATGGCTACACCTTC. This gives the protein CSASRGGNGYTF.

The sample holds a few counts of this clonotype. The rearrangement links TRBV9 to TRBJ1-6, with TRBD1 matching over 10 bases. From germline, CDR1 is SGDLS and CDR2 YYNGEE. The V and J ends lost 3 bases and 6 bases, in that order; junction bases with no gene match: 3. The CDR3 extends over 15 amino acids. CDR3 coding DNA: TGTGCCAGCAGCGGACAGGGGGCGGGTAATTCACCCCTCCACTTT. Its translation is CASSGQGAGNSPLHF. The variable domain in full, completed from reference TRBV9 and TRBJ1-6, reads DSGVTQTPKHLITATGQRVTLRCSPRSGDLSVYWYQQSLDQGLQFLIQYYNGEERAKGNILERFSAQQFPDLHSELNLSSLELGDSALYFCASSGQGAGNSPLHFGNGTRLTVT.

This clonotype has more than one count but fewer than ten. J is TRBJ2-5 and V is TRBV12-5; 12 nucleotides align to TRBD1. Germline loops: CDR1 LGHNT, CDR2 FRNRAP. V was pared by 6 bases and J by 1 base, with 3 bases of the junction left unmatched. This CDR3 has 15 residues. CDR3 loop: CASGTGQGAQETQYF. In DNA form, the CDR3 reads TGTGCTAGTGGCACGGGACAGGGGGCCCAAGAGACCCAGTACTTC.

This chain uses TRBV14 with TRBJ1-2, with a tentative D call TRBD1 (6 bases). Germline assignment: CDR1 SGHDN and CDR2 FVKESK. The CDR3 is 16 amino acids. V lost 1 base, J lost 4 bases, and 16 bases lay in between. CDR3 nucleotides: TGTGCCAGCAGCCAAGGGCGGAAGGGGGACTTCTATGGCTACACCTTC. Amino acid sequence: CASSQGRKGDFYGYTF.

This chain connects TRBV6-2 or TRBV6-3 to TRBJ1-2; unclear D gene. Looked up from germline, CDR1 is MNHEY and CDR2 is SVGEGT. V was shortened by 5 bases and J by 8 bases, with 15 bases between the two germline ends. This CDR3 region has 13 residues. DNA for the CDR3: TGTGCCAGCAGTCCCCCTGAGACGGGGGGCTACACCTTC. The encoded protein is CASSPPETGGYTF.

The V gene is TRBV24-1, the J gene TRBJ2-3; D unresolved. Per germline, CDR1 KGHDR and CDR2 SFDVKD. The CDR3 covers 14 residues. V lost 4 bases and J lost 0, with 7 bases in between. CDR3 sequence (DNA): TGTGCCACCAGTGACCCAGCCAGCACAGATACGCAGTATTTT. Translation gives CATSDPASTDTQYF.

The CDR3 loop reads CAWTRTGSGYTF. CDR3 in DNA: TGTGCCTGGACACGGACAGGGAGCGGCTACACCTTC. The chain is built from TRBV30 and TRBJ1-2, with 8 bases aligning to TRBD1. V dropped 4 bases and J dropped 8; count of bases not matched to a gene: 6. CDR3 length: 12 amino acids. CDR1 and CDR2 (germline): GTSNPN, SVGIG (reference sequence).

The chain is built from TRBV6-1 and TRBJ1-3; 7 nucleotides agree with TRBD1. The CDR3 length is 15 residues. The ends lost 6 bases at V and 2 bases at J; junction bases unmatched: 7. Germline CDR1 and CDR2: MNHNS and SASEGT. For the CDR3, the DNA is TGTGCCAGCAGCCGCGACAGGGAGGCTGGAAACACCATATATTTT. The encoded protein is CASSRDREAGNTIYF.

The chain couples TRBV20-1 to TRBJ2-1; D is perhaps TRBD1 or TRBD2 (6 bases each). V was shortened by 5 bases and J by 6 bases, with 20 bases between the two germline ends. CDR3 size: 15 residues. CDR1 is DFQATT and CDR2 is SNEGSKA in the germline V gene (reference sequence). The DNA for the CDR3 is TGCAGTGCTGAGTACAGGGAGGCGTATAGCAATGAGCAGTTCTTC. Protein sequence: CSAEYREAYSNEQFF.

The CDR3 is CASSLPGLLEQYF. DNA of the CDR3: TGTGCCAGCAGCCTCCCCGGCCTCTTAGAGCAGTACTTC. This chain joins TRBV7-9 and TRBJ2-7, with D unresolved. The germline CDR1 and CDR2 sequences are SEHNR and FQNEAQ (reference sequence). The CDR3 runs to 13 residues. V was trimmed by 5 bases and J by 7 bases, leaving 15 bases between them.

V usage is TRBV30 and J usage is TRBJ2-3, with a tentative D call TRBD1 (6 bases). V dropped 0 bases and J dropped 8 bases, with 18 bases sitting between them. CDR1 and CDR2 (germline): GTSNPN, SVGIG (reference sequence). This CDR3 has 15 residues. The CDR3 DNA sequence: TGTGCCTGGAGTGTAGGAGGCTACGCACAGGGTACGCAGTATTTT. Amino acids: CAWSVGGYAQGTQYF.

This clonotype was seen only a few times. The rearrangement uses TRBV6-5 and TRBJ1-2; D gene unclear. The CDR3 has 13 residues. Deletions cut 2 bases from V and 8 bases from J, with 12 bases between. Germline CDR1 and CDR2: MNHEY and SVGAGI. The CDR3 DNA is TGTGCCAGCAGTTACCTCTTCTTGGAGGGCTACACCTTC. It specifies CASSYLFLEGYTF.